The sequence of this T cell receptor (beta chain) was determined in a study of T cells in Graves' hyperthyroidism and ophthalmopathy. This clonotype was observed a few times. Per germline, CDR1 PRHDT and CDR2 FYEKMQ (reference sequence). Trimming shortened V by 5 bases and J by 3 bases, and 23 bases separated the two germline ends. CDR3 size: 19 residues. Hyperthyroidism, newly diagnosed and lasting under 2 months, affected patients aged 18 to 65. Uncontrolled infection, other autoimmune disease, pregnancy and lactation each barred patients from inclusion. Source material for PBMCs was 10 ml fresh peripheral blood. From RNA transcripts, TCR beta CDR3 regions were amplified. The study used the HTBI primer set for a first-round RT-PCR of the TCR CDR3. TCRdb processed the multiplex PCR reads anew with MiXCR; each CDR3 protein has one entry. The sample includes 650,000 to 750,000 distinct CDR3 sequences, 14% seen only once; the top ten take about 10%.

V gene TRBV13 combines with J gene TRBJ2-6, with D tentatively TRBD1 (6 bases). Sequences were obtained from blood. This clonotype originated in a woman under 30 with Graves' hyperthyroidism. CDR3 bases: TGTGCCAGCAGCGGAACTGAGGGGGAGCTCTTAGGTGGGGCCAACGTCCTGACTTTC. This codes for CASSGTEGELLGGANVLTF.